This TCR beta chain comes out of a study of shared clonotypes between healthy human individuals. The V end was cut by 3 bases, the J end by 2 bases, with 10 bases between. The CDR3 is made up of 14 amino acids. Germline CDR1 and CDR2: KGHSH and LQKENI. Repertoires were generated with immunoSEQ multiplex PCR, while TCRdb's copy carries only in-frame clones and drops some. This table holds roughly 1,600,000 clones, approximately 98.5% found once. The V gene is TRBV18, the J gene TRBJ1-2; maybe TRBD1 (6 bases). This sequence was found in a man aged 30 to 45 in good health. Sequenced material: naive CD4+ T cells sorted from blood. The subset: CD45RA+ positively selected. CDR3 region: CASSPGRGNYGYTF. CDR3 nucleotide sequence: TGTGCCAGCTCACCGGGCAGGGGAAACTATGGCTACACCTTC.